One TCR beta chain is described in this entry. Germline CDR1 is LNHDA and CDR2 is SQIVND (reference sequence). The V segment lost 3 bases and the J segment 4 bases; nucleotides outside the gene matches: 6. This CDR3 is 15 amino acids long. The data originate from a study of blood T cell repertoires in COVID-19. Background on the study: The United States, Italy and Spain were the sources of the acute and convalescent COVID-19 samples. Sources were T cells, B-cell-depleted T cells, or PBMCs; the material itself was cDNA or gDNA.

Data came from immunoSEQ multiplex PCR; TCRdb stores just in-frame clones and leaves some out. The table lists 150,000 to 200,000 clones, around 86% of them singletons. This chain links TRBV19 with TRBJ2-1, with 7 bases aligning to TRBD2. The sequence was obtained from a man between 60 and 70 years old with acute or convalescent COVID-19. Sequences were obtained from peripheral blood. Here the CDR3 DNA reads TGTGCCAGTAGTATGGGCGGGAGTACGTACAATGAGCAGTTCTTC. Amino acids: CASSMGGSTYNEQFF.